What follows are 27 T cell receptor beta chains derived from one specimen sequenced in a study of T cell repertoires in cytomegalovirus infection. TCRdb re-called the reads through MiXCR, storing one row per CDR3 protein. Of hundreds of thousands of distinct CDR3 sequences listed, approximately 31% are singletons. Specimen: PBMCs. These receptors were taken from a human donor in good health (CMV status not recorded). Some clones in this sample may be carry-over from other donors' samples.

As for this clonotype: A clone one base away is much larger, so this may be a read error. DNA for the CDR3: TGTGCCATCATTAGGGAGACAGGGAGGGGAGCTTTCTTT. Its translation is CAIIRETGRGAFF. The V gene is TRBV7-2, the J gene TRBJ1-1, with 7 bases that match TRBD1. The CDR3 extends over 13 amino acids. Germline CDR1 and CDR2: SGHTA and FQGNSA. J gave up 10 bases and V 10 bases, and 15 bases lay outside the gene matches.

The V call is TRBV7-9, the J call TRBJ2-4; TRBD2 matches at 8 bases. The CDR3 is 14 amino acids. J lost 8 bases, V lost 5 bases, and 8 bases had no gene match. CDR1 and CDR2 (germline): SEHNR, FQNEAQ (reference sequence). CDR3 nucleotides: TGTGCCAGCAGCCTCGGGGGGGGCCGGGACATTCAGTACTTC. Translated: CASSLGGGRDIQYF.

Concerning this clonotype itself: A much more abundant neighbour one base away suggests this may be a read error. Because the CDR3 is missing its conserved closing phenylalanine or tryptophan, this is likely a read error. The chain has TRBV7-6 and TRBJ1-5; no clear D gene. The CDR3 length is 13 residues. Germline CDR1 is SGHVS and CDR2 is FNYEAQ. The V gene lost 1 base and the J gene lost 3 bases, with 4 bases spanning the gap. The chain's CDR3 is CASSLDNNQPQHL. The CDR3 bases are TGTGCCAGCAGCTTAGACAACAATCAGCCCCAGCATTTG.

This clonotype was counted a few times. The chain employs TRBV12-3 or TRBV12-4 and TRBJ1-1; 12 bases are a match to TRBD1. This CDR3 has 16 amino acids. V shed 6 bases, J shed 0 bases, and the junction held 5 bases outside the gene matches. The CDR3: CASRSGQGALNTEAFF. CDR3 nucleotides: TGTGCCAGCAGGTCGGGACAGGGGGCTTTGAACACTGAAGCTTTCTTT.

On this clonotype itself: It may be a read error: a sequence one base away is much more abundant. The CDR3 DNA is TGTGCCAGCAGCGGGGGACTAGCGGGGGGTGTCGAGCAGTACTTC. Translation gives CASSGGLAGGVEQYF. V usage is TRBV7-2 and J usage is TRBJ2-7; 15 bases align to TRBD2. The V segment lost 5 bases and the J segment 6 bases; nucleotides outside the gene matches: 5. CDR3 length equals 15 residues. CDR1 and CDR2 from the germline V gene are SGHTA and FQGNSA.

The V and J genes are TRBV29-1 and TRBJ1-4; unclear D gene. The germline V gene has CDR1 SQVTM and CDR2 ANQGSEA. There are 12 residues in the CDR3. Between the trimmed V and J ends, which lost 4 bases and 6 bases, there was a span of 9 bases. DNA for the CDR3: TGCAGCGTTGCGGGCCTCGATGAAAAACTGTTTTTT. Protein sequence: CSVAGLDEKLFF.

This chain uses TRBV20-1 with TRBJ1-4; unclear D gene. Germline CDR1 is DFQATT and CDR2 is SNEGSKA (reference sequence). V shed 5 bases and J shed 0 bases, with 10 bases lying between them. The CDR3 contains 14 residues. The CDR3 region has the DNA TGCAGTGCTGTTACAGACGCAACTAATGAAAAACTGTTTTTT. It codes for CSAVTDATNEKLFF.

The chain links TRBV2 to TRBJ2-1; TRBD2 aligns across 14 bases. Germline trimming cut 8 bases from V and 5 bases from J; bases unmatched to any gene: 8. Germline V lookup: CDR1 SNHLY, CDR2 FYNNEI. CDR3 length equals 16 residues. This chain's CDR3 is CASLPPGLAGDNEQFF. CDR3 in DNA: TGTGCCAGCTTACCCCCGGGACTAGCGGGGGACAATGAGCAGTTCTTC. The whole variable domain, remainder taken from reference TRBV2 and TRBJ2-1, is EPEVTQTPSHQVTQMGQEVILRCVPISNHLYFYWYRQILGQKVEFLVSFYNNEISEKSEIFDDQFSVERPDGSNFTLKIRSTKLEDSAMYFCASLPPGLAGDNEQFFGPGTRLTVL.

The V and J genes are TRBV29-1 and TRBJ2-4; 8 bases are a match to TRBD1. Losses at the gene ends were 2 bases for V and 6 bases for J; bases not matched to a gene: 0. Germline CDR1 and CDR2: SQVTM and ANQGSEA. The CDR3 is 12 amino acids. CDR3 sequence reads: CSVETGGNIQYF. CDR3 bases: TGCAGCGTTGAAACAGGGGGAAACATTCAGTACTTC.

This clonotype was seen at least ten times. The chain carries TRBV7-2 and TRBJ1-2, with 7 bases that match TRBD1. CDR3 length: 15 amino acids. CDR1 is SGHTA, CDR2 FQGNSA, per germline. V lost 3 bases to trimming and J lost 0 bases; unmatched junction nucleotides: 4. CDR3 amino acids: CASSFQTGPNYGYTF. CDR3 DNA: TGTGCCAGCAGCTTTCAGACAGGGCCTAACTATGGCTACACCTTC.

The rearrangement links TRBV6-2 or TRBV6-3 to TRBJ2-1; 11 positions agree with TRBD1. Looked up from germline, CDR1 is MNHEY and CDR2 is SVGEGT. There are 16 residues in the CDR3. Trimming took 4 bases from V and 4 from J; bases not matched to a gene: 6. The CDR3 sequence is CASSLPGQGAYNEQFF. In nucleotides, the CDR3 is TGTGCCAGCAGTTTACCCGGACAGGGGGCTTACAATGAGCAGTTCTTC.

V gene TRBV20-1 combines with J gene TRBJ1-5; a weak D match, TRBD1 (5 bases). Trimming pared 5 bases from V and 0 bases from J, leaving 11 bases between. The CDR3 contains 14 residues. The V gene's germline CDR1 is DFQATT and CDR2 SNEGSKA (reference sequence). The CDR3 protein is CSAPARASNQPQHF. CDR3 nucleotide sequence: TGCAGTGCTCCCGCCAGGGCTAGCAATCAGCCCCAGCATTTT.

The V call is TRBV19, the J call TRBJ2-2; TRBD1 matches 11 bases. Germline V gene sequence: CDR1 LNHDA, CDR2 SQIVND (reference sequence). V was clipped by 10 bases and J by 6 bases; unmatched bases: 4. CDR3 length: 13 residues. CDR3 residues: CATGQGAPGELFF. CDR3 nucleotides: TGTGCCACTGGACAGGGGGCGCCCGGGGAGCTGTTTTTT.

This clonotype came up once. The chain combines TRBV18 with TRBJ1-2; TRBD1 aligns across 9 bases. V shed 6 bases and J 7 bases; nucleotides not matched to a gene: 12. CDR1 is KGHSH and CDR2 is LQKENI in the germline V gene. CDR3 size: 15 residues. CDR3: CASSRPGTGNGGYTF. As DNA, the CDR3 is TGTGCCAGCTCCCGTCCCGGGACAGGGAACGGTGGCTACACCTTC. Looking up the rest from reference TRBV18 and TRBJ1-2 gives the full variable domain: NAGVMQNPRHLVRRRGQEARLRCSPMKGHSHVYWYRQLPEEGLKFMVYLQKENIIDESGMPKERFSAEFPKEGPSILRIQQVVRGDSAAYFCASSRPGTGNGGYTFGSGTRLTVV.

The chain uses TRBV7-9 and TRBJ2-7; D may be TRBD1 (5 bases). This CDR3 spans 15 amino acids. The V end was cut by 1 base, the J end by 2 bases, with 12 bases between. Germline-derived CDR1 and CDR2 are SEHNR and FQNEAQ (reference sequence). This CDR3 is CASSLGRKGTYEQYF. CDR3 DNA sequence: TGTGCCAGCAGCTTAGGACGGAAGGGGACCTACGAGCAGTACTTC.

At least ten counts were recorded for this clonotype. V gene TRBV6-1 combines with J gene TRBJ1-5; D call uncertain. This CDR3 has 15 amino acids. Germline CDR1 and CDR2: MNHNS and SASEGT. Deletions cut 6 bases from V and 1 base from J, with 13 bases between. CDR3 nucleotide sequence: TGTGCCAGCAGCATTCAAAAGGGAAGCAATCAGCCCCAGCATTTT. It codes for CASSIQKGSNQPQHF.

The genes are TRBV5-1 and TRBJ1-1, with D possibly TRBD1 on 6 matching bases. Trimming took 4 bases from V and 0 from J, leaving 13 bases between them. This CDR3 is built from 15 residues. From germline, CDR1 is SGHRS and CDR2 YFSETQ. CDR3 region: CASSIGGGMNTEAFF. In nucleotides, the CDR3 is TGCGCCAGCAGCATCGGGGGGGGCATGAACACTGAAGCTTTCTTT.

This clonotype appeared many times. The rearrangement joins TRBV6-5 to TRBJ2-7; tentatively, D is TRBD2 (6 bases). The V end was cut by 2 bases, the J end by 7 bases, with 6 bases between. The CDR3 is 11 amino acids. The germline gives CDR1 MNHEY, CDR2 SVGAGI. CDR3 in DNA: TGTGCCAGCAGTTACGGGAGGGAGCAGTACTTC. It yields the protein CASSYGREQYF.

This sequence joins TRBV27 and TRBJ1-6; D not certain. V was clipped by 7 bases and J by 7 bases, with 17 bases between them. The germline V gene encodes CDR1 MNHEY and CDR2 SMNVEV (reference sequence). This CDR3 is built from 15 residues. The DNA of the CDR3 is TGTGCCAGCACCCCTTTGGCTGAGGCAAATTCACCCCTCCACTTT. As protein: CASTPLAEANSPLHF.

This clonotype came up many times. V and J are TRBV7-2 and TRBJ2-1; 9 positions match TRBD2. The V and J ends lost 4 bases and 7 bases, in that order; junction bases with no gene match: 8. This CDR3 spans 15 amino acids. Germline V gene sequence: CDR1 SGHTA, CDR2 FQGNSA. The CDR3 nucleotides are TGTGCCAGCAGCTCCCGAGCGGGGGGTTTGAATGAGCAGTTCTTC. Translation gives CASSSRAGGLNEQFF.

Turning to this clonotype: Here the CDR3 omits its conserved ending phenylalanine or tryptophan, so a read error is the likely source. The CDR3 spells CAWSAAGHYGYTL. In nucleotides, the CDR3 is TGTGCCTGGAGTGCGGCAGGGCACTATGGCTACACCTTA. V and J are TRBV30 and TRBJ1-2; TRBD1 might be the D (5 bases). Between the trimmed V and J ends, which lost 1 base and 3 bases, there was a span of 9 bases. The length of the CDR3 is 13 residues. The germline V gene has CDR1 GTSNPN and CDR2 SVGIG (reference sequence).

The chain uses TRBV7-2 and TRBJ2-3; 7 nucleotides line up with TRBD2. Trimming cost V 1 base and J 0 bases; bases outside gene matches: 7. The CDR3 runs 17 residues. From germline, CDR1 is SGHTA and CDR2 FQGNSA. CDR3: CASSLVHRGGSTDTQYF. As DNA, the CDR3 is TGTGCCAGCAGCTTAGTGCACCGCGGGGGAAGCACAGATACGCAGTATTTT.

This clonotype turned up a few times. The chain uses TRBV7-2 and TRBJ2-4; 10 bases map to TRBD2. The CDR3 spans 16 residues. The germline V gene has CDR1 SGHTA and CDR2 FQGNSA. Unmatched junction bases numbered 5, after V lost 1 base and J lost 5 bases. The CDR3 is CASSLGASGGQNIQYF. The CDR3 bases are TGTGCCAGCAGCTTAGGGGCTAGCGGGGGCCAAAACATTCAGTACTTC.

The J gene is TRBJ1-6, the V gene TRBV20-1; TRBD1 is a possible D gene (6 bases). The V and J ends lost 6 bases and 0 bases respectively, with 9 bases between them. This CDR3 spans 14 amino acids. CDR1 and CDR2 from the germline V gene are DFQATT and SNEGSKA (reference sequence). The CDR3: CSARGSSYNSPLHF. In DNA form, the CDR3 reads TGCAGTGCCAGGGGCAGCTCCTATAATTCACCCCTCCACTTT.

Points on this clonotype: A read error may explain this, as a much larger clone is one base away. The V and J genes are TRBV7-2 and TRBJ1-5; D uncertain. Germline V gene data show CDR1 as SGHTA and CDR2 as FQGNSA. This CDR3 comprises 13 residues. The CDR3: CSSSFLLNQPQHF. CDR3 sequence (DNA): TGTTCCAGCAGCTTTTTACTCAATCAGCCCCAGCATTTT.

This clonotype appeared many times. The V gene is TRBV12-3 or TRBV12-4, the J gene TRBJ2-5; 8 positions agree with TRBD2. This CDR3 region has 16 residues. Trimming removed 7 bases from V and 2 bases from J; junction bases left unmatched: 12. The CDR3 protein is CASTSWSGGRQETQYF. The CDR3, as DNA: TGTGCCAGCACGTCGTGGAGCGGGGGACGGCAAGAGACCCAGTACTTC.

The chain recombines TRBV5-6 with TRBJ2-3; TRBD1 matches 8 bases. CDR3 size: 15 residues. Germline V gene data show CDR1 as SGHDT and CDR2 as YYEEEE. V was clipped by 4 bases and J by 2 bases; unmatched bases: 6. CDR3 sequence reads: CASSQDRGITDTQYF. Written as DNA, the CDR3 is TGTGCCAGCAGCCAAGACAGGGGAATCACAGATACGCAGTATTTT.